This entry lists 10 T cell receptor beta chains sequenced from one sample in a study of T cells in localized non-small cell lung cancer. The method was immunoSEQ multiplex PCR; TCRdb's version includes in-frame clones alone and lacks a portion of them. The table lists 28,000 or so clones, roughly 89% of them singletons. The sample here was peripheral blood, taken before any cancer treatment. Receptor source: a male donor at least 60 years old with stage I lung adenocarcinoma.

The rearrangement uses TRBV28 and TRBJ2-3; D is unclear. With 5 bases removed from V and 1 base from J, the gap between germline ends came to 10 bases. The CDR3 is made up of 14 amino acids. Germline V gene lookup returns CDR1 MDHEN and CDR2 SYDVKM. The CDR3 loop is CASSASLGTDTQYF. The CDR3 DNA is TGTGCCAGCAGTGCCTCCCTAGGCACAGATACGCAGTATTTT. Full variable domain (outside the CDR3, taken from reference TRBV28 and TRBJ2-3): DVKVTQSSRYLVKRTGEKVFLECVQDMDHENMFWYRQDPGLGLRLIYFSYDVKMKEKGDIPEGYSVSREKKERFSLILESASTNQTSMYLCASSASLGTDTQYFGPGTRLTVL.

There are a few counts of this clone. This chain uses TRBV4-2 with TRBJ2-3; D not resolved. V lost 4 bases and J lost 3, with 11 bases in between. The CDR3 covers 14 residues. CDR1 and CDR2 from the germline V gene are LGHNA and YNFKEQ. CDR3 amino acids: CASSPKVGTDTQYF. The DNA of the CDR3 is TGTGCCAGCAGCCCCAAAGTAGGGACAGATACGCAGTATTTT.

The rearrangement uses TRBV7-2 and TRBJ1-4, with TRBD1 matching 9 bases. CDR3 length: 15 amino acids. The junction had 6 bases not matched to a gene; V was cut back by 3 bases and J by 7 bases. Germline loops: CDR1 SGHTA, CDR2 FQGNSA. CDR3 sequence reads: CASSFRTGAREKLFF. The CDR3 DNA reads TGTGCCAGCAGCTTCAGGACAGGGGCACGTGAAAAACTGTTTTTT.

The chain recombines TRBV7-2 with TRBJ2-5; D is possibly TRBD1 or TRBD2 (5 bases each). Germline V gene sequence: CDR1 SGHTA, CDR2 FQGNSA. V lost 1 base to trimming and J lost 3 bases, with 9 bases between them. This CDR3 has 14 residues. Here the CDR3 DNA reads TGTGCCAGCAGCTTAGTCGGGGCAGAAGAGACCCAGTACTTC. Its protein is CASSLVGAEETQYF.

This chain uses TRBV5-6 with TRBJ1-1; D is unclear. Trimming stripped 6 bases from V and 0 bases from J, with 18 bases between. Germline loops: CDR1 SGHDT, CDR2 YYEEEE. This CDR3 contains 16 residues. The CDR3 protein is CASTPLAGRVNTEAFF. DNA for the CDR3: TGTGCCAGCACGCCCCTGGCCGGCAGAGTGAACACTGAAGCTTTCTTT.

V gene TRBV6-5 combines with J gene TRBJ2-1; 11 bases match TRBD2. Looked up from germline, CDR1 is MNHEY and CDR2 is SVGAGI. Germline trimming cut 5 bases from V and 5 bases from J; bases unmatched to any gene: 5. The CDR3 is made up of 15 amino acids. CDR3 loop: CASSQLAGVNNEQFF. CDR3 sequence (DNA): TGTGCCAGCAGTCAACTAGCGGGGGTAAACAATGAGCAGTTCTTC.

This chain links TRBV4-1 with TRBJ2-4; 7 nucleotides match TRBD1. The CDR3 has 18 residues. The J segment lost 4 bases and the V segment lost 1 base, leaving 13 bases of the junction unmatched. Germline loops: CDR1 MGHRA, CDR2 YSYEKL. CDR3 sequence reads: CASSQGHPRGQVKNIQYF. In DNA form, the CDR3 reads TGCGCCAGCAGCCAAGGCCATCCCAGAGGACAGGTAAAAAACATTCAGTACTTC.

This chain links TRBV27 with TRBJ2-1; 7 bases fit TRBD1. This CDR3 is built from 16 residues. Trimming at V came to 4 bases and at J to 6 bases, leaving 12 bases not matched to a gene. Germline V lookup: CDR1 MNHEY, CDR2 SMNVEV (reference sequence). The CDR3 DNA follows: TGTGCCAGCAGTTCAGCCGGGACAGCCAGGAGCAATGAGCAGTTCTTC. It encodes CASSSAGTARSNEQFF.

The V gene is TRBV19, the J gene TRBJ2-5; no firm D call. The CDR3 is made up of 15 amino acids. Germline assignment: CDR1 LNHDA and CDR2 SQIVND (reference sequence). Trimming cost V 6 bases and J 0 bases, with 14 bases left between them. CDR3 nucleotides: TGTGCCAGTAGCTCCAAGGGTAGTTACCAAGAGACCCAGTACTTC. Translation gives CASSSKGSYQETQYF.

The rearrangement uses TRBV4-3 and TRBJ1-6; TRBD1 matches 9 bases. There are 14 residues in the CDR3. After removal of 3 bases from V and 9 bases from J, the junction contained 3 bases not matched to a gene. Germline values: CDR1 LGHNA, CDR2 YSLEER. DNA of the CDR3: TGCGCCAGCAGCCAGGGACAGGGTGGTTCACCCCTCCACTTT. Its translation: CASSQGQGGSPLHF.